The rows below give T cell receptor beta chains drawn from one sample of a study of cytomegalovirus exposure and HLA in healthy donors. The assay was immunoSEQ multiplex PCR, and TCRdb's table has in-frame clones only and misses some. The sample includes more than 130,000 clones, roughly three quarters of them seen just once. Sequenced material: PBMCs. All receptors derive from a woman aged 45-59 years in good health and CMV-seronegative. The CDR3 runs from the conserved cysteine through the conserved F or W. The D gene is left open where the match is weak. Clone sizes are given selectively: once, few, many, or a class where the clone is expanded.

v_gene,d_gene,abundance,j_gene,CDR3aa,CDR3nt
TRBV19,TRBD1,.,TRBJ1-2,CASTPSGQTNYGYTF,TGTGCCAGTACACCCTCGGGACAGACTAACTATGGCTACACCTTC
TRBV28,.,.,TRBJ1-3,CASRQGNSGNTIYF,TGTGCCAGCAGGCAGGGTAACTCTGGAAACACCATATATTTT
TRBV6-4,.,.,TRBJ1-6,CASSEVEASPLHF,TGTGCCAGCAGTGAAGTTGAGGCTTCACCCCTCCACTTT
TRBV6-5,.,once,TRBJ1-6,CATQGALNSPLHF,TGCGCCACCCAAGGGGCCCTTAATTCACCCCTCCACTTT
TRBV10-3,.,.,TRBJ2-5,CAMEFRGQETQYF,TGTGCCATGGAATTCAGGGGACAAGAGACCCAGTACTTC
TRBV10-3,TRBD1,.,TRBJ1-6,CAIKGAQNSPLHF,TGTGCCATCAAGGGGGCGCAAAATTCACCCCTCCACTTT
TRBV2,.,few,TRBJ1-1,CASKRGLEAFF,TGTGCCAGCAAAAGGGGATTGGAAGCTTTCTTT
TRBV7-2,TRBD1,.,TRBJ1-2,CASSPSWGQHGYTF,TGTGCCAGCAGCCCTAGTTGGGGACAGCATGGCTACACCTTC
TRBV27,TRBD1,.,TRBJ1-2,CASSFRGKDGYTF,TGTGCCAGCAGTTTCAGGGGGAAGGATGGCTACACCTTC
TRBV9,.,.,TRBJ1-2,CASSAPRTATDNYGYTF,TGTGCCAGCAGCGCCCCCCGGACAGCCACCGACAACTATGGCTACACCTTC
TRBV10-3,TRBD1,.,TRBJ2-7,CAISWGTGGNEQYF,TGTGCCATCAGTTGGGGGACAGGAGGCAACGAGCAGTACTTC
TRBV30,.,.,TRBJ1-1,CAWRRREHTEAFF,TGTGCCTGGAGAAGGAGAGAACACACTGAAGCTTTCTTT
TRBV2,.,.,TRBJ1-2,CASTELNPGWGYTF,TGTGCCAGCACCGAATTGAACCCAGGGTGGGGCTACACCTTC
TRBV23-1,.,few,TRBJ1-5,CASSQSLQPQHF,TGCGCCAGCAGTCAATCCCTTCAGCCCCAGCATTTT
TRBV6-5,.,.,TRBJ2-7,CASTKRGYRGYEQYF,TGTGCCAGCACTAAGCGGGGTTACAGGGGGTACGAGCAGTACTTC